Listed below are T cell receptor beta chains from one sample, sequenced in a study of blood T cell repertoires in COVID-19. TCRdb's copy holds only in-frame clones and misses some; the assay was immunoSEQ multiplex PCR. The table includes roughly 330,000 clones, approximately 90% detected once. Sequencing was done on a sample of peripheral blood. The receptors come from a man aged 30-40 years with COVID-19, enrolled during active disease. CDR3s include the opening cysteine and the closing phenylalanine or tryptophan. D genes are given only for firm matches. The size entry is marked missing in some rows and otherwise reads once, few, many or a size class.

j_call d_call clone_size v_call cdr3_aa cdr3_nt
TRBJ1-2 TRBD1 NA TRBV5-1 CASSLRTGVNYGYTF TGCGCCAGCAGCTTGAGGACAGGGGTGAACTATGGCTACACCTTC
TRBJ2-6 NA NA TRBV9 CASSVVGASSGANVLTF TGTGCCAGCAGCGTAGTGGGGGCATCCTCTGGGGCCAACGTCCTGACTTTC
TRBJ1-2 NA NA TRBV5-5 CASSLGRVGYTF TGTGCCAGCAGCTTAGGCCGGGTCGGCTACACCTTC
TRBJ1-4 NA NA TRBV11-2 CASSLVGRTATNEKLFF TGTGCCAGCAGCTTAGTGGGGAGAACGGCAACTAATGAAAAACTGTTTTTT
TRBJ2-2 NA NA TRBV4-2 CASSKTFRVGGELFF TGTGCCAGCAGCAAGACCTTCAGGGTTGGCGGGGAGCTGTTTTTT
TRBJ2-1 NA NA TRBV24-1 CATSDSSPNEQFF TGTGCCACCAGTGATTCCTCCCCCAATGAGCAGTTCTTC
TRBJ2-1 TRBD1 NA TRBV18 CASSPTTGTGDNEQFF TGTGCCAGCTCACCAACTACCGGGACAGGAGACAATGAGCAGTTCTTC
TRBJ2-2 NA NA TRBV27 CASSLNGIGELFF TGTGCCAGCAGTTTAAACGGGATAGGGGAGCTGTTTTTT
TRBJ2-7 NA NA TRBV30 CAWSEDITYEQYF TGTGCCTGGAGTGAGGACATTACCTACGAGCAGTACTTC
TRBJ2-3 NA NA TRBV19 CASSLAGGIDTQYF TGTGCCAGTAGTTTGGCAGGGGGGATAGATACGCAGTATTTT
TRBJ2-7 TRBD2 NA TRBV5-1 CASSKGTSGSYEQYF TGCGCCAGCAGCAAAGGGACTAGCGGGAGTTACGAGCAGTACTTC
TRBJ2-7 NA NA TRBV5-1 CASSLPQGSYEQYF TGCGCCAGCAGCTTACCCCAGGGTTCCTACGAGCAGTACTTC
TRBJ1-4 NA few TRBV19 CASSIGGAGEKLFF TGTGCCAGTAGTATCGGGGGGGCTGGTGAAAAACTGTTTTTT
TRBJ2-1 NA few TRBV28 CASSLTWPGKFF TGTGCCAGCAGTTTAACTTGGCCAGGGAAGTTCTTC
TRBJ1-4 NA NA TRBV19 CATGGIDATNEKLFF TGTGCCACCGGGGGGATAGATGCAACTAATGAAAAACTGTTTTTT
TRBJ2-5 NA NA TRBV3-1/TRBV3-2 CASSQQGPETQYF TGTGCCAGCAGCCAGCAGGGGCCAGAGACCCAGTACTTC
TRBJ2-1 NA NA TRBV2 CASRGGGSSSYNEQFF TGTGCCAGCAGGGGGGGCGGGAGCAGCTCCTACAATGAGCAGTTCTTC
TRBJ1-3 TRBD1 NA TRBV9 CASSTRQGDTIYF TGTGCCAGCAGCACCCGACAGGGAGACACCATATATTTT
TRBJ1-2 NA once TRBV2 CASSERGSGFNYGYTF TGTGCCAGCAGTGAGAGAGGGAGTGGATTTAACTATGGCTACACCTTC
TRBJ2-3 NA NA TRBV29-1 CSVERVGETDTQYF TGCAGCGTTGAACGGGTAGGGGAAACAGATACGCAGTATTTT
TRBJ1-2 TRBD1 few TRBV28 CASSFTGARVYGYTF TGTGCCAGCAGTTTTACAGGGGCCAGAGTCTATGGCTACACCTTC
TRBJ2-5 NA NA TRBV7-9 CASSLALGSFETQYF TGTGCCAGCAGCTTAGCGCTAGGCAGTTTCGAGACCCAGTACTTC
TRBJ1-2 NA NA TRBV18 CASSPSNREGDGYTF TGTGCCAGCTCACCAAGCAACAGGGAAGGAGATGGCTACACCTTC